The following is a T cell receptor beta chain sequence with its context. The table lists this clonotype with a few counts. What this receptor recognizes is not known. Base qualities are not at hand, and no much larger clone is one base apart. As encoded in the germline V gene (reference sequence), CDR1 is LNHDA while CDR2 is SQIVND. The CDR3 runs 11 residues from the cysteine to the phenylalanine. Kept here is only the CDR3 DNA, which spans 33 bases and is read in frame from base 1. V is reduced by 4 bases and J by 11 bases, leaving a spacing of 9 bases between them. Library preparation employed 5' RACE. The run used an Illumina HiSeq 2000. Template switching introduced a universal primer binding site; the final cDNA contained a unique molecular identifier, enabling accurate counting of TCR cDNA molecules. First-strand cDNA for TCR alpha and beta chains was synthesized from specific primers in the conserved constant-segment region. To control for contamination, each cDNA library was double barcoded with a SMART-Mk sample barcode plus Illumina barcodes. TruSeq adapter sequences along with Illumina sample barcodes were introduced in two successive PCR steps. The Illumina HiSeq platform was used with custom primers to sequence TCR alpha and beta cDNA libraries. The paper's data handling went like this. Unique molecular identifiers were extracted from raw reads with MiGEC, and CDR3 positions were determined with MiXCR. Recombination models were inferred per individual with the repgenHMM and IGoR tools using an EM algorithm. The analysis of shared clonotypes was done with the tcR package in R, with sharing normalized by the product of cloneset sizes. Out-of-frame nonproductive sequences were analyzed to study raw recombination free of thymic and clonal selection effects. TCRdb passed the public sequencing reads through fastp at Q25 and MiXCR, retaining productive beta sequences. CDR3 protein sequences are deduplicated, and each keeps its most common genes and DNA. The V and J calls reflect TCRdb's pipeline rather than the authors' work. This sample has about 1.7 million distinct CDR3 sequences in its table, and roughly 35% of those were observed once. The ten largest account for less than 0.35% of the sample.

The data were obtained in a study of identical twins (dated by TCRdb to the mid-2010s). As for the study more broadly: The study deep-sequenced TCR alpha and beta repertoires from monozygotic twins, unrelated adults of various ages and cord blood to test whether fetal clonotypes persist. To rule out contamination, the twin experiments were replicated at different times with different library preparation protocols.

Summary of the overall study and its limitations: In monozygotic twins, recombination models systematically underestimated out-of-frame TCR alpha sharing, but the models matched the sharing seen between unrelated individuals. Invariant T cells such as MAIT and iNKT could partly confound zero-insertion analyses, though diverse VJ usage argued against this for most clonotypes. Fewer insertions were carried by abundant cord blood beta clonotypes; a weaker similar trend was observed in young adult naive repertoires, while no such trend was observed in memory repertoires. Out-of-frame TCR alpha sequences shared between twins showed an excess of low generation-probability sequences compared with coincidental sharing between unrelated individuals. Because the same donors could not be followed over many years, the conclusions relied on cross-sectional statistical analysis. In beta out-of-frame sequences, excess twin sharing was weaker, because having fewer shared sequences lowered the signal-to-noise ratio.

All donors were healthy Caucasians. Material for sequencing was cord blood. The receptor was isolated from a newborn girl in good health. The rearrangement combines TRBV19 with TRBJ2-1; TRBD1 could be the D gene, as 5 bases match. The sequenced DNA: TGTGCCAGTAGTAAAGGGGTTAAGCAGTTCTTC. It codes for CASSKGVKQFF.